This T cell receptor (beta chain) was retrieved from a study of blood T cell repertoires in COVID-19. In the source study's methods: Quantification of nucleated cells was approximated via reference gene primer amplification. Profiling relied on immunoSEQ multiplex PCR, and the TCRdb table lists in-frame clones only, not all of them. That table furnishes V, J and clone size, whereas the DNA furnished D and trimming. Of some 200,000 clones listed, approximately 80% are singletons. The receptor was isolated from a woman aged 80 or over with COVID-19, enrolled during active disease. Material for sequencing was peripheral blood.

The CDR3 bases are TGTGCTAGTGGGGTACAGGGCGGCTACGAGCAGTACTTC. Residues: CASGVQGGYEQYF. The V call is TRBV12-5, the J call TRBJ2-7; D may be TRBD1 (6 bases). The length of the CDR3 is 13 residues. Germline-derived CDR1 and CDR2 are LGHNT and FRNRAP. V gave up 6 bases and J gave up 3 bases, with 12 bases separating them. The variable domain in full, with the rest retrieved from reference TRBV12-5 and TRBJ2-7, is DARVTQTPRHKVTEMGQEVTMRCQPILGHNTVFWYRQTMMQGLELLAYFRNRAPLDDSGMPKDRFSAEMPDATLATLKIQPSEPRDSAVYFCASGVQGGYEQYFGPGTRLTVT.